This is a list of T cell receptor beta chains from one sample in a study of control samples from healthy donors and cancer patients. Assay: immunoSEQ multiplex PCR; the TCRdb copy retains only in-frame clones and omits some. The profile covers fewer than 150,000 clones, with about nine tenths appearing a single time and around 7.6% taken by the ten largest. Sequenced input: blood. Receptor source: a woman younger than 35 in good health. Both conserved end residues are part of each CDR3. D genes are given only for firm matches. Not all rows give a size; the values are once, few, many and, for expanded clones, a class.

cdr3_length | clone_size | d_call | j_call | v_call | cdr3_nt | cdr3_aa
12 | . | . | TRBJ2-3 | TRBV12-3/TRBV12-4 | TGTGCCAGTGCTGTTAGGGGAGATACGCAGTATTTT | CASAVRGDTQYF
14 | . | . | TRBJ1-1 | TRBV6-5 | TGTGCCAGCAGTTACGACCTGGGGTTCACTGAAGCTTTCTTT | CASSYDLGFTEAFF
15 | . | . | TRBJ2-5 | TRBV11-1 | TGTGCCAGCAGCACTATCCCCGGGACGCAAGAGACCCAGTACTTC | CASSTIPGTQETQYF
15 | once | . | TRBJ1-1 | TRBV2 | TGTGCCAGCTGTGCCAGGGTTGAAACGAACACTGAAGCTTTCTTT | CASCARVETNTEAFF
14 | . | TRBD2 | TRBJ2-5 | TRBV11-3 | TGTGCCAGCAGCTTAGATGGCAGGGAGGGGACCCAGTACTTC | CASSLDGREGTQYF
15 | . | TRBD1 | TRBJ2-3 | TRBV5-6 | TGTGCCAGCAGCTTGGACAGGGGTTTTACAGATACGCAGTATTTT | CASSLDRGFTDTQYF
15 | . | . | TRBJ1-6 | TRBV24-1 | TGTGCCACCAGTGCCCCAGGGGTGAGTAATTCACCCCTCCACTTT | CATSAPGVSNSPLHF
13 | . | . | TRBJ1-1 | TRBV4-3 | TGCGCCAGCAGCCAAGGGATCGGACAAGAAGCTTTCTTT | CASSQGIGQEAFF
14 | . | . | TRBJ1-4 | TRBV10-2 | TGCGCCAGCAGGACCCGGGAACCTAATGAAAAACTGTTTTTT | CASRTREPNEKLFF
19 | . | . | TRBJ2-6 | TRBV5-8 | TGTGCCAGCAGCTTGGCATCGGACAGAGTTATTTCTGGGGCCAACGTCCTGACTTTC | CASSLASDRVISGANVLTF
15 | . | TRBD2 | TRBJ2-3 | TRBV7-3 | TGTGCCAGCAGCCTAGCGGGGAGGGGCACAGATACGCAGTATTTT | CASSLAGRGTDTQYF
13 | few | . | TRBJ2-3 | TRBV7-9 | TGTGCCAGCAGCTTAGTAGGCCCAGATACGCAGTATTTT | CASSLVGPDTQYF
11 | . | . | TRBJ2-2 | TRBV20-1 | TGCAGTGCTACTAGTACCGGGGAGCTGTTTTTT | CSATSTGELFF